Below, 24 T cell receptor beta chains from the same sample are listed, as sequenced in a study of cytomegalovirus exposure and HLA in healthy donors. PCR was performed using 60 Vbeta and 13 Jbeta primers. TCRdb keeps only in-frame clones here, not all; method: immunoSEQ multiplex PCR. The sample lists about 150,000 clones, 70% to 80% occurring once. Source material: PBMCs. Receptors originate from a woman aged 40 to 50 in good health and CMV-seronegative.

The chain carries TRBV10-3 and TRBJ1-3; weak D call: TRBD1 (6 bases). The germline V and J ends were trimmed by 4 bases and 1 base, with 14 bases remaining between them. Germline loops: CDR1 ENHRY, CDR2 SYGVKD. CDR3 length: 16 amino acids. This chain's CDR3 is CAISGSGGQSGNTIYF. The DNA of the CDR3 is TGTGCCATCAGTGGGTCCGGGGGGCAGTCTGGAAACACCATATATTTT.

The V and J genes are TRBV27 and TRBJ2-7, with D perhaps matching TRBD1 (6 bases). The CDR3 spans 14 residues. Per germline, CDR1 MNHEY and CDR2 SMNVEV (reference sequence). V gave up 2 bases and J gave up 3 bases, with 11 bases separating them. In DNA, the CDR3 is TGTGCCAGCAGTTTAGGGGGCAAGGGCTACGAGCAGTACTTC. Protein sequence: CASSLGGKGYEQYF.

The chain recombines TRBV9 with TRBJ2-5, with D possibly TRBD2 on 6 matching bases. V dropped 4 bases and J dropped 2 bases, with 12 bases sitting between them. This CDR3 contains 14 residues. Per the germline V gene, CDR1 is SGDLS and CDR2 is YYNGEE. CDR3 sequence reads: CASSLGTLQETQYF. The CDR3, as DNA: TGTGCCAGCAGCCTTGGGACTCTTCAAGAGACCCAGTACTTC.

This clone has a single count. This chain joins TRBV5-1 and TRBJ2-5; maybe TRBD1 (6 bases). The CDR3 has 14 amino acids. V shed 0 bases and J shed 9 bases, with 15 bases lying between them. CDR1 SGHRS and CDR2 YFSETQ come from the germline V gene. In DNA, the CDR3 is TGCGCCAGCAGCTTGGCCCCTGGGTCAGGGGCCCAGTACTTC. Protein: CASSLAPGSGAQYF.

The chain carries TRBV5-5 and TRBJ2-2, with D possibly being TRBD2 (6 bases). V was pared by 2 bases and J by 4 bases, with 12 bases between. Germline CDR1 SGHKS, CDR2 YYEKEE (reference sequence). The CDR3 contains 15 residues. The CDR3 spells CASSFGVGGTGELFF. DNA of the CDR3: TGTGCCAGCAGCTTCGGGGTGGGGGGCACCGGGGAGCTGTTTTTT.

The J gene is TRBJ1-2, the V gene TRBV5-1, with TRBD1 as a possible D gene (6 bases). Germline CDR1 reads SGHRS; CDR2 reads YFSETQ. Trimming took off 3 bases at V and 6 bases at J, with 12 bases between the two ends. The CDR3 runs 13 residues. This chain's CDR3 is CASSSYTGNGYTF. CDR3 coding DNA: TGCGCCAGCAGCTCCTACACAGGGAATGGCTACACCTTC. Full variable domain (missing parts from reference TRBV5-1 and TRBJ1-2): KAGVTQTPRYLIKTRGQQVTLSCSPISGHRSVSWYQQTPGQGLQFLFEYFSETQRNKGNFPGRFSGRQFSNSRSEMNVSTLELGDSALYLCASSSYTGNGYTFGSGTRLTVV.

The V call is TRBV29-1, the J call TRBJ2-3, with 7 bases fitting TRBD2. CDR1 and CDR2 (germline): SQVTM, ANQGSEA. This CDR3 has 18 residues. Unmatched junction bases numbered 17, after V lost 3 bases and J lost 2 bases. In DNA form, the CDR3 reads TGCAGCGTTGATGGGGTTTGGACTAGTCGGACTCCCACAGATACGCAGTATTTT. Translating it yields CSVDGVWTSRTPTDTQYF.

This clone was observed once. The chain carries TRBV27 and TRBJ2-7; TRBD1 might be the D (5 bases). Between the trimmed V and J ends, which lost 5 bases and 0 bases, there was a span of 8 bases. Germline V gene lookup returns CDR1 MNHEY and CDR2 SMNVEV (reference sequence). There are 13 residues in the CDR3. The CDR3 coding sequence is TGTGCCAGCAGTCGGACAAGCTCCTACGAGCAGTACTTC. This translates into CASSRTSSYEQYF.

The J gene is TRBJ1-2, the V gene TRBV2; TRBD1 agrees at 7 bases. Germline CDR1 SNHLY, CDR2 FYNNEI. The CDR3 has 14 residues. The ends lost 2 bases at V and 8 bases at J; junction bases unmatched: 8. CDR3 bases: TGTGCCAGCAGTGAAAATACAGGGGCGAACGGCTACACCTTC. This sequence encodes CASSENTGANGYTF.

This rearrangement joins TRBV2 to TRBJ1-1; 7 nucleotides agree with TRBD1. V shed 6 bases and J 2 bases; nucleotides not matched to a gene: 6. The CDR3 is 14 amino acids. Germline V gene sequence: CDR1 SNHLY, CDR2 FYNNEI. The CDR3 DNA follows: TGTGCCAGCAGGCTCGGGACAGACAACACTGAAGCTTTCTTT. Translating it yields CASRLGTDNTEAFF. Full variable domain (outside the CDR3, taken from reference TRBV2 and TRBJ1-1): EPEVTQTPSHQVTQMGQEVILRCVPISNHLYFYWYRQILGQKVEFLVSFYNNEISEKSEIFDDQFSVERPDGSNFTLKIRSTKLEDSAMYFCASRLGTDNTEAFFGQGTRLTVV.

The V call is TRBV5-1, the J call TRBJ1-2, with D possibly TRBD1 on 5 matching bases. The germline gives CDR1 SGHRS, CDR2 YFSETQ. V lost 1 base and J 5 bases, leaving 9 bases between the germline ends. The CDR3 totals 13 residues. CDR3 in amino acids: CASSLPGGYGYTF. In DNA, the CDR3 is TGCGCCAGCAGCTTGCCGGGGGGATATGGCTACACCTTC. Combining the CDR3 with reference TRBV5-1 and TRBJ1-2 gives the whole variable domain KAGVTQTPRYLIKTRGQQVTLSCSPISGHRSVSWYQQTPGQGLQFLFEYFSETQRNKGNFPGRFSGRQFSNSRSEMNVSTLELGDSALYLCASSLPGGYGYTFGSGTRLTVV.

The chain has TRBV11-3 and TRBJ2-3; TRBD1 matches at 8 bases. The CDR3 consists of 15 residues. V trimming: 2 bases; J trimming: 7 bases; junction bases outside the gene matches: 8. In germline, CDR1 is SGHNT, CDR2 YENEEA. CDR3: CASSLSQGAQNTQYF. In nucleotides, the CDR3 is TGTGCCAGCAGCTTAAGCCAGGGGGCACAGAATACGCAGTATTTT.

V usage is TRBV29-1 and J usage is TRBJ1-2, with a possible D match to TRBD1 (6 bases). V was clipped by 6 bases and J by 2 bases, with 10 bases between them. The CDR3 is 12 residues long. CDR1 and CDR2 (germline): SQVTM, ANQGSEA. The CDR3 spells CSVGQFNYGYTF. CDR3 DNA sequence: TGCAGCGTAGGACAGTTCAACTATGGCTACACCTTC.

The chain recombines TRBV6-6 with TRBJ2-5; the D gene is possibly TRBD2 (7 bases). This CDR3 comprises 13 residues. Trimming took off 2 bases at V and 5 bases at J, with 9 bases between the two ends. Germline assignment: CDR1 MNHNY and CDR2 SVGAGI (reference sequence). In nucleotides, the CDR3 is TGTGCCAGCAGTTACGGGGGGGCTGAGACCCAGTACTTC. Its protein is CASSYGGAETQYF.

CDR3 coding DNA: TGTGCCAGCAGCTCGGGTCACATGAACACTGAAGCTTTCTTT. It codes for CASSSGHMNTEAFF. The V call is TRBV7-8, the J call TRBJ1-1; D is unclear. The germline CDR1 and CDR2 sequences are SGHVS and FQNEAQ. The CDR3 covers 14 residues. V dropped 4 bases and J dropped 0 bases, with 9 bases sitting between them.

This CDR3 is CASTRTVQGANVLTF. CDR3 DNA sequence: TGTGCCAGCACCCGGACAGTTCAAGGGGCCAACGTCCTGACTTTC. The V and J genes are TRBV7-9 and TRBJ2-6; the D gene is possibly TRBD1 (6 bases). In germline, CDR1 is SEHNR, CDR2 FQNEAQ (reference sequence). Trimming removed 7 bases from V and 4 bases from J, with 14 bases in between. The CDR3 totals 15 residues.

J is TRBJ1-1 and V is TRBV5-1; 9 bases fit TRBD1. This CDR3 is built from 14 residues. With 4 bases clipped from V and 3 bases from J, the junction kept 4 bases outside the gene matches. Germline assignment: CDR1 SGHRS and CDR2 YFSETQ. DNA for the CDR3: TGCGCCAGCAGCCAAAGGACAGGGGACACTGAAGCTTTCTTT. The encoded protein is CASSQRTGDTEAFF.

V gene TRBV28 combines with J gene TRBJ2-4, with D perhaps matching TRBD2 (5 bases). The length of the CDR3 is 14 residues. Trimming removed 6 bases from V and 0 bases from J, with 9 bases in between. The germline gives CDR1 MDHEN, CDR2 SYDVKM. The CDR3 nucleotides are TGTGCCAGCAGGGGAGCTGGAGCCAAAAACATTCAGTACTTC. Encoded protein: CASRGAGAKNIQYF.

This sequence joins TRBV28 and TRBJ2-1; D perhaps matches TRBD2 (6 bases). CDR3 length: 15 residues. CDR1 and CDR2 from the germline V gene are MDHEN and SYDVKM. V gave up 6 bases and J gave up 2 bases, with 14 bases separating them. This CDR3 reads CASRDARGAYNEQFF. The DNA of the CDR3 is TGTGCCAGCAGGGATGCCCGCGGGGCCTACAATGAGCAGTTCTTC.

The V call is TRBV7-9, the J call TRBJ2-7, with D unclear. Germline CDR1 SEHNR, CDR2 FQNEAQ (reference sequence). The CDR3 covers 13 residues. Trimming removed 3 bases from V and 3 bases from J, with 9 bases in between. In DNA form, the CDR3 reads TGTGCCAGCAGCTTGTGGGCAGGCTACGAGCAGTACTTC. It translates to CASSLWAGYEQYF.

The gene calls are TRBV9 and TRBJ1-4; TRBD1 aligns across 11 bases. CDR3 length equals 16 residues. CDR1 is SGDLS and CDR2 is YYNGEE in the germline V gene. Losses at the gene ends were 4 bases for V and 7 bases for J; bases not matched to a gene: 9. The CDR3 nucleotides read TGTGCCAGCAGCCCGGACAGGGGGCTTCTGGGTGAAAAACTGTTTTTT. It specifies CASSPDRGLLGEKLFF.

The chain carries TRBV6-5 and TRBJ2-1; 8 bases agree with TRBD2. The ends lost 3 bases at V and 4 bases at J; junction bases unmatched: 8. CDR1 and CDR2 (germline): MNHEY, SVGAGI. This CDR3 is built from 16 residues. CDR3 bases: TGTGCCAGCAGTTATACGGTCCAGCGGGGGTACAATGAGCAGTTCTTC. Translated, it gives CASSYTVQRGYNEQFF.

V and J are TRBV30 and TRBJ1-2; no reliable D call. The germline V gene has CDR1 GTSNPN and CDR2 SVGIG (reference sequence). CDR3 length equals 13 residues. Trimming stripped 0 bases from V and 4 bases from J, with 9 bases between. The CDR3 protein is CAWSVFSSYGYTF. The CDR3 DNA reads TGTGCCTGGAGTGTCTTTTCCAGCTATGGCTACACCTTC.

For the CDR3, the DNA is TGTGCCAGCAGCACCCGAATGAGGGCCTACGAAGCTTTCTTT. This gives the protein CASSTRMRAYEAFF. The chain is built from TRBV7-2 and TRBJ1-1; D is unclear. V lost 5 bases and J 8 bases, leaving 18 bases between the germline ends. The CDR3 sequence is 14 residues long. In germline, CDR1 is SGHTA, CDR2 FQGNSA. Complete variable domain (other parts from reference TRBV7-2 and TRBJ1-1): GAGVSQSPSNKVTEKGKDVELRCDPISGHTALYWYRQSLGQGLEFLIYFQGNSAPDKSGLPSDRFSAERTGGSVSTLTIQRTQQEDSAVYLCASSTRMRAYEAFFGQGTRLTVV.